This record concerns one TCR beta chain sequence. Its antigen remains unknown. The CDR3 is 12 residues long. V lost 5 bases and J lost 3, with 8 bases in between. CDR1 SGHTA and CDR2 FQGNSA come from the germline V gene. This sample was included in a study of cytomegalovirus exposure and HLA in healthy donors. General observations from the study: Later analysis suggested most CMV-associated TCR beta chains were HLA-restricted.

With 60 Vbeta and 13 Jbeta primers, the PCR was carried out. Using immunoSEQ multiplex PCR, the repertoire was profiled, and TCRdb retains in-frame clones only, with some absent. The sample records 120,000 or so clones, around 80% being singletons. The receptor comes from a man over 45 in good health and CMV-seronegative. Sequenced sample: PBMCs. The chain employs TRBV7-2 and TRBJ2-7; no firm D call. DNA for the CDR3: TGTGCCAGCAGCCACACCAACTACGAGCAGTACTTC. It yields the protein CASSHTNYEQYF.